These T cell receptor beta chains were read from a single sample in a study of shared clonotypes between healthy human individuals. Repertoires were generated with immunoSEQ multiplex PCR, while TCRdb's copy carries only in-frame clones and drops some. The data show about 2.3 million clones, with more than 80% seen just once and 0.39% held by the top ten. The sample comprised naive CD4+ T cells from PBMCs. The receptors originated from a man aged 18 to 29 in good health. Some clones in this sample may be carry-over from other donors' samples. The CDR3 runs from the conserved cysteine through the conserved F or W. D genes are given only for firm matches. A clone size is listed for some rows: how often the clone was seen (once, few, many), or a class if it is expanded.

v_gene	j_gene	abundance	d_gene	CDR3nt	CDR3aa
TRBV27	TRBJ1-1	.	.	TGTGCCAGCGGCCCCCTAGGTTTGAACACTGAAGCTTTCTTT	CASGPLGLNTEAFF
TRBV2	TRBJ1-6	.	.	TGTGCCAGCAGGTACGAAGGAGCCGGGTCACCCCTCCACTTT	CASRYEGAGSPLHF
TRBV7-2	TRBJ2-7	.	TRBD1	TGTGCCAGCAGCTTAGCTTGGACAGGCGAGCAGTACTTC	CASSLAWTGEQYF
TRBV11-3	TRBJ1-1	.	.	TGTGCCAGCAGCAGAGACAGGCTGAACACTGAAGCTTTCTTT	CASSRDRLNTEAFF
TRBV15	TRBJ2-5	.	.	TGTGCCACCACCAACCCCGGGGCAGGGATACAGACCCAGTACTTC	CATTNPGAGIQTQYF
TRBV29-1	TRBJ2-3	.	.	TGCAGCTCCCGAGGGGCCCCCCTTAGCACAGATACGCAGTATTTT	CSSRGAPLSTDTQYF
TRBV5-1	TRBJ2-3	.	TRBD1	TGCGCCAGCAGCTTTTTATTCAGGGGGCAGGGGAACCCAGATACGCAGTATTTT	CASSFLFRGQGNPDTQYF
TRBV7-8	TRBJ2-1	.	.	TGTGCCAGCAGCAAGGACTGGGTCGGGGAGCAGTTCTTC	CASSKDWVGEQFF
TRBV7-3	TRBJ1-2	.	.	TGTGCCAGCAGCTTAGACGTGGCAGCACCCTACACCTTC	CASSLDVAAPYTF
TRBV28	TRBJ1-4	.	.	TGTGCCAGCAGCTCGGTCAAAGGGGCTAATGAAAAACTGTTTTTT	CASSSVKGANEKLFF
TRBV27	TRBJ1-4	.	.	TGTGCCAGCAGTTTAATTCAGGGTTTGACAACTAATGAAAAACTGTTTTTT	CASSLIQGLTTNEKLFF
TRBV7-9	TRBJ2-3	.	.	TGTGCCAGCAGTCTGCCCTCCACGCAGTATTTT	CASSLPSTQYF
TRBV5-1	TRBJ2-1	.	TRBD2	TGCGCCAGCAGCTTGGCCGGGAGGGGCCACAATGAGCAGTTCTTC	CASSLAGRGHNEQFF
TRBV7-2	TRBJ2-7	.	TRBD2	TGTGCCAGCAGCCTCCGGAGCGGGGCCGAGCAGTACTTC	CASSLRSGAEQYF
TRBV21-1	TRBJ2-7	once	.	TGTGCCAGCAGCCCTGAGGGCGGGGGAAAAGACGAGCAGTACTTC	CASSPEGGGKDEQYF
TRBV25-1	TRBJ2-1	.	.	TGTGCCAGCAGTGATTCATCATACAATGAGCAGTTCTTC	CASSDSSYNEQFF
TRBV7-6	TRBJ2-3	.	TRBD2	TGTGCCAGCTCAAAGGGGAGCGGGAGGTCCCTCGTCCTTAATACGCAGTATTTT	CASSKGSGRSLVLNTQYF
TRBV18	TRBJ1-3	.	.	TGTGCCAGCTCACTCCTTCTGCCCTCCTCTGGAAACACCATATATTTT	CASSLLLPSSGNTIYF
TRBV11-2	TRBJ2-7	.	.	TGTGCCAGCAGTTTGGTCGGGAGCCTGTCCTACGAGCAGTACTTC	CASSLVGSLSYEQYF
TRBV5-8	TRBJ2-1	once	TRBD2	TGTGCCAGCAGCACTCCTCCGGGCGGGAGTAATTACAATGAGCAGTTCTTC	CASSTPPGGSNYNEQFF
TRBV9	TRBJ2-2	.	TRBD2	TGTGCCAGCAGCGGACTAGCATCCGGGGAGCTGTTTTTT	CASSGLASGELFF
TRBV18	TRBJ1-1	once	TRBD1	TGTGCCAGCACGTTTGACAGGGGGAGCACTGAAGCTTTCTTT	CASTFDRGSTEAFF
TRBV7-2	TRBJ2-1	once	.	TGTGCCAGCAGCCACCCTGGACACAATGAGCAGTTCTTC	CASSHPGHNEQFF
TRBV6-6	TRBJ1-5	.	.	TGTGCCAGCACCGAAAGGGCGCAGGACCATCAGCCCCAGCATTTT	CASTERAQDHQPQHF
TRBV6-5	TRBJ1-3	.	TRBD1	TGTGCCAGCAGTTCCCCCGTACAGGGGAGAAACACCATATATTTT	CASSSPVQGRNTIYF
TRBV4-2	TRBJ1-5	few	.	TGTGCCAGCAGCCAAGCAAGACAGTCCCAGCCCCAGCATTTT	CASSQARQSQPQHF
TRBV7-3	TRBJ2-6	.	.	TGTGCCAGCAGCCGGGGCTCTTGGGCCAACGTCCTGACTTTC	CASSRGSWANVLTF
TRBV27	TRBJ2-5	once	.	TGTGCCAGTTCGGGATTCCCAAATCGGGAGACCCAGTACTTC	CASSGFPNRETQYF
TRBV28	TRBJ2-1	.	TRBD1	TGTGCCAGCAGTTTAGGGCATCGGGACAGGGAGTTCAAGCCCTACAATGAGCAGTTCTTC	CASSLGHRDREFKPYNEQFF
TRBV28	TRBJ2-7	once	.	TGTGCCAGCAGTCCAGGGACGGAAACTAAGCAGTACTTC	CASSPGTETKQYF
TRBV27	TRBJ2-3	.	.	TGTGCCAGCAGGGAGGTCGGAGATACGCAGTATTTT	CASREVGDTQYF
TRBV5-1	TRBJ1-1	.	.	TGCGCCAGCAGCTACCTTGCCCCACTGAACACTGAAGCTTTCTTT	CASSYLAPLNTEAFF
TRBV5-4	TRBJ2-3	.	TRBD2	TGTGCCAGCAGCCCAACGGGGGGGCGGATCACAGATACGCAGTATTTT	CASSPTGGRITDTQYF
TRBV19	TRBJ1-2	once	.	TGTGCCAGTAGTATTCAGGGACCCACACAATATGGCTACACCTTC	CASSIQGPTQYGYTF
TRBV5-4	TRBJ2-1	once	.	TGTGCCAGCGGGCCGGGGGCTGGTTACAATGAGCAGTTCTTC	CASGPGAGYNEQFF